This TCR beta chain is drawn from a study of patients and donors after allogeneic stem cell transplantation. Each CDR3 protein is one row after TCRdb ran MiXCR on the RT-PCR reads. The sample has approximately 27,000 distinct CDR3 sequences, roughly 8% seen once. What was sequenced was blood, either unsorted or a sorted T cell fraction (not recorded which). The origin of this receptor is a human donor who was either an allogeneic HSCT recipient or a stem cell or donor lymphocyte infusion donor (not recorded which). It is not recorded whose cells these are; they may come from a transplant donor.

In DNA form, the CDR3 reads TGTGCCATCAGTGGAAACAGGGATGGCTACACCTTC. This encodes CAISGNRDGYTF. The chain combines TRBV10-3 with TRBJ1-2, with D possibly TRBD1 on 6 matching bases. The germline V gene has CDR1 ENHRY and CDR2 SYGVKD. The CDR3 loop spans 12 amino acids. The ends were cut back, 4 bases at V and 6 bases at J, with 9 bases in the middle.